The sample holds a few counts of the clone carrying this TCR beta chain. These data originate in a study of blood T cell repertoires in COVID-19. Study-level background: Acute-phase and convalescent COVID-19 samples originated in the United States, Italy and Spain.

The CDR3 totals 15 residues. The ends lost 8 bases at V and 5 bases at J; junction bases unmatched: 10. The germline CDR1 and CDR2 sequences are LNHDA and SQIVND (reference sequence). Original handling: Quantification of nucleated cells was approximated via reference gene primer amplification. Some clones are missing from TCRdb's copy, which holds only in-frame ones; the method was immunoSEQ multiplex PCR. V and J calls and clone size are as listed in that table; D and trimming were resolved from the DNA. The sample shows about 360,000 clones, around 87% of them seen only once. The origin of this receptor is a human donor in a cohort sampled during active COVID-19. Sequenced input: peripheral blood. The chain carries TRBV19 and TRBJ2-2, with 8 bases identical to TRBD1. CDR3 residues: CASGADRGETGELFF. CDR3 nucleotides: TGTGCCAGTGGGGCCGACAGGGGCGAGACCGGGGAGCTGTTTTTT. Together with reference TRBV19 and TRBJ2-2, the CDR3 gives the full variable domain: DGGITQSPKYLFRKEGQNVTLSCEQNLNHDAMYWYRQDPGQGLRLIYYSQIVNDFQKGDIAEGYSVSREKKESFPLTVTSAQKNPTAFYLCASGADRGETGELFFGEGSRLTVL.